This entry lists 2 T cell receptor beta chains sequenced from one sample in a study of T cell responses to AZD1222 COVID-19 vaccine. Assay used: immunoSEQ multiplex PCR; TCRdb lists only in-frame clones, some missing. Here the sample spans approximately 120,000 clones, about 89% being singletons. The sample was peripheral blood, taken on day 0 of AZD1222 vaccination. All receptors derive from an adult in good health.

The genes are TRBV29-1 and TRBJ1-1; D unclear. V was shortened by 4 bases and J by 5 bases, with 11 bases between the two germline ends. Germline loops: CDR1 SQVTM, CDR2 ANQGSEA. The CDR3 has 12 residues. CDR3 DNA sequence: TGCAGCGTTGGAGGAGGGAGGACTGAAGCTTTCTTT. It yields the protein CSVGGGRTEAFF.

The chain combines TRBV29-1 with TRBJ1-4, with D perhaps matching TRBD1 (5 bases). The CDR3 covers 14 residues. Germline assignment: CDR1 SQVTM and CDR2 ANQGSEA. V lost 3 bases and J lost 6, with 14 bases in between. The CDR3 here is CSVEDGGGDEKLFF. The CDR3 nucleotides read TGCAGCGTTGAGGATGGCGGGGGAGATGAAAAACTGTTTTTT.